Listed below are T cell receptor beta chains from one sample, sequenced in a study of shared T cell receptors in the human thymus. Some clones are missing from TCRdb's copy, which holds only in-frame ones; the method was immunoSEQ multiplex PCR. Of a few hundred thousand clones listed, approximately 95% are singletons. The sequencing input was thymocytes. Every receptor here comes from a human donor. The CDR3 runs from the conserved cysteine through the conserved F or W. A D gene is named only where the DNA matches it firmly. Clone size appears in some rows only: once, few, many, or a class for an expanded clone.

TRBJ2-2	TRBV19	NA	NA	TGTGCCAGTAGTTCCGTGGACGGAAGCACCGGGGAGCTGTTTTTT	CASSSVDGSTGELFF
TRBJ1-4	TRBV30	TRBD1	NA	TGTGCCTGGAGTGCCGGGACAGGGGGATGGGAAAAACTGTTTTTT	CAWSAGTGGWEKLFF
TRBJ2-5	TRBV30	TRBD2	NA	TGTGCGGCGGGACTAGCGGGGAGAATAGAGACCCAGTACTTC	CAAGLAGRIETQYF
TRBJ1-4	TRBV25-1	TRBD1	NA	TGTGCCAGCAGCCATCCCGGACAGGGGGCAAGGGAAAAACTGTTTTTT	CASSHPGQGAREKLFF
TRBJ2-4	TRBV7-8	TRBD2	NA	TGTGCCAGCACTCCCGGACTAGCGGAAGCCAAAAACATTCAGTACTTC	CASTPGLAEAKNIQYF
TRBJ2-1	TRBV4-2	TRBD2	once	TGTGCCAGCAGCCAAACTAGCGGACCTTACAATGAGCAGTTCTTC	CASSQTSGPYNEQFF
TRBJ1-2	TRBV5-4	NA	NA	TGTGCCAGCAGCGGCCTGATGACAGGTCCATATGGCTACACCTTC	CASSGLMTGPYGYTF
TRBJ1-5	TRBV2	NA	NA	TGTGCCAGCTGGGCGGGTTTGTTCGGCAATCAGCCCCAGCATTTT	CASWAGLFGNQPQHF
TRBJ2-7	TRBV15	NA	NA	TGTGCCACCAGCAGAGTCGAAAGGGACAACAGCTCCTACGAGCAGTACTTC	CATSRVERDNSSYEQYF
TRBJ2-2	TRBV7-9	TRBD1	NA	TGTGCCAGCCCCCGGACAGGGGGCGCGGCCGGGGAGCTGTTTTTT	CASPRTGGAAGELFF
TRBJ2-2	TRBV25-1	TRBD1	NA	TGTGCCAGCAGTTCGGGACAGGGAAACACCGGGGAGCTGTTTTTT	CASSSGQGNTGELFF
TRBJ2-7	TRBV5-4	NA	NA	TGTGCCAGCAGCTTGTCACCTTACTCCTACGAGCAGTACTTC	CASSLSPYSYEQYF
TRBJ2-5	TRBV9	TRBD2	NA	TGTGCCAGCAGCCTTCTGAGCGGGAGGGCCCGGGAGACCCAGTACTTC	CASSLLSGRARETQYF
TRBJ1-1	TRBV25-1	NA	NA	TGTGCCAGCAGTGAAGAGGGCATAAACACTGAAGCTTTCTTT	CASSEEGINTEAFF
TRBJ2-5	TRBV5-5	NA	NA	TGTGCCAGCAGCCCTGTAGTAGAGACCCAGTACTTC	CASSPVVETQYF
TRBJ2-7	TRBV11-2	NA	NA	TGTGCCAGCAACCTACGACTCTCCTACGAGCAGTACTTC	CASNLRLSYEQYF
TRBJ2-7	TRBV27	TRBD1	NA	TGTGCCAGCAGTCCCCTAAGGGGGCGTTATTACGAGCAGTACTTC	CASSPLRGRYYEQYF
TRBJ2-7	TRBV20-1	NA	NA	TGCAGTGCGCCGGGGTCTCGAGAGCAGTACTTC	CSAPGSREQYF
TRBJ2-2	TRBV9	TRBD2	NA	TGTGCCAGCAGCGTCATCCAAACTAGCGGGGACACCGGGGAGCTGTTTTTT	CASSVIQTSGDTGELFF
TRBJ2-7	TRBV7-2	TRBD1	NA	TGTGCCAGCAGCCTCTTTTACAGGGGGATAGTCTACGAGCAGTACTTC	CASSLFYRGIVYEQYF
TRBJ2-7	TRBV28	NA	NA	TGTGCCAGCAGCCGGAACAGGAACCGTAAAATCTACGAGCAGTACTTC	CASSRNRNRKIYEQYF
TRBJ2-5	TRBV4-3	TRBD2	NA	TGCGCCAGCAGCCAAGACTTTCAGGGCGGGAGAGGCGAGACCCAGTACTTC	CASSQDFQGGRGETQYF
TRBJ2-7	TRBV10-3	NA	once	TGTGCCATCAGTGAGCCATTTGAGGGCAGGGAGTACGAGCAGTACTTC	CAISEPFEGREYEQYF
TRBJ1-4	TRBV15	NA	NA	TGTGCCACCAGCAGAATTCATCGACAAGCCTATAATGAAAAACTGTTTTTT	CATSRIHRQAYNEKLFF
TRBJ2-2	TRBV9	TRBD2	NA	TGTGCCAGCAGCGCCCTGGGGTCCCGGACTAGTGTTAACACCGGGGAGCTGTTTTTT	CASSALGSRTSVNTGELFF
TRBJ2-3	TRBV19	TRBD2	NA	TGTGCCAGTAGTATCACTAGCGGTAGCACAGATACGCAGTATTTT	CASSITSGSTDTQYF
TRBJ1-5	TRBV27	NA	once	TGTGCCAGCAGTAACCTTCAGGCGCCTCCCGGACAGCATTCAAAGAATCAGCCCCAGCATTTT	CASSNLQAPPGQHSKNQPQHF
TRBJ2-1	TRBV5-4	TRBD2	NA	TGTGCCAGCAGCTTACCCGGGACTACCCTCACGACTGAGCAGTTCTTC	CASSLPGTTLTTEQFF
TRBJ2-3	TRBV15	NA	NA	TGTGCCACCAGCAGAGATCGTACGGGAGACCTCACAGATACGCAGTATTTT	CATSRDRTGDLTDTQYF
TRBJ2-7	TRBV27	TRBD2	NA	TGTGCCAGCAGTGGCGGGGGGGGGACCTACGAGCAGTACTTC	CASSGGGGTYEQYF
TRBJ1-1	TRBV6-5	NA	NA	TGTGCCAGCAGTTTGGACAGCGACACTGAAGCTTTCTTT	CASSLDSDTEAFF
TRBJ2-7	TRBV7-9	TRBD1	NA	TGTGCCAGCAGCTTATCTTGGACAGGAACCTACGAGCAGTACTTC	CASSLSWTGTYEQYF
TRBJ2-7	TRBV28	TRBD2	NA	TGTGCCAGCAGCCCGGATCCTAGCGGGACCTCCGAGCAGTACTTC	CASSPDPSGTSEQYF
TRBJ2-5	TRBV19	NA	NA	TGTGCCAGTAGTCCGGGCTATAGTCCAGGGGAGACCCAGTACTTC	CASSPGYSPGETQYF
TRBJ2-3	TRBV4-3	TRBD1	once	TGCGCCAGCAGCCAGGCTACAGGGGGCGCGACAGATACGCAGTATTTT	CASSQATGGATDTQYF
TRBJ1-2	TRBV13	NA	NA	TGTGCCAGCAGCTCTGTCTCTTGGGTGGATGGCTACACCTTC	CASSSVSWVDGYTF
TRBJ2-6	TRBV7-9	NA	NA	TGTGCCAGCAGCTTAAAGACAGGGAGGTCTGGGGCCAACGTCCTGACTTTC	CASSLKTGRSGANVLTF
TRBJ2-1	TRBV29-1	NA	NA	TGCAGCGTTGAAGGGGTGGTCCACGGAACCTACAATGAGCAGTTCTTC	CSVEGVVHGTYNEQFF
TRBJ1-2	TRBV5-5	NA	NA	TGTGCCAGCAAGGGGTATGGCTACACCTTC	CASKGYGYTF
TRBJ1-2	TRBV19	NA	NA	TGTGCCAGTACCCCCCCAGGGGCAAACTCGTCTAACTATGGCTACACCTTC	CASTPPGANSSNYGYTF
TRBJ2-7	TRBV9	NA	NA	TGTGCCAGCAGCGTCAACCTGGACGCCTACGAGCAGTACTTC	CASSVNLDAYEQYF
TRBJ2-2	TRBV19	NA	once	TGTGCCAGTAGTCCCCGGGACCCCTCGTTAGGGGAGCTGTTTTTT	CASSPRDPSLGELFF
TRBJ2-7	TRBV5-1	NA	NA	TGCGCCAGCAGGTTAAGGGTTGAGAGGGAGCAGTACTTC	CASRLRVEREQYF
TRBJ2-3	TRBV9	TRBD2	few	TGTGCCAGCAGCGTAGGGACTAGCGGGAGGGGAGATACGCAGTATTTT	CASSVGTSGRGDTQYF
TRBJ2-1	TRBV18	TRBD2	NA	TGTGCCAGCTCACCACCTCTAGCGGGAAGGAATGAGCAGTTCTTC	CASSPPLAGRNEQFF
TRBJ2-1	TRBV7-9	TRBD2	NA	TGTGCCAGCAGCCCTCGGACTAGGGGCAATGAGCAGTTCTTC	CASSPRTRGNEQFF
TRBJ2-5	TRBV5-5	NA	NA	TGTGCCAGGGACGTATGGGAGACCCAGTACTTC	CARDVWETQYF
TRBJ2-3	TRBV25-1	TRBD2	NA	TGTGCCAGCAGTGATCCCCGCATCGAAGGGAGGGCCGTAGATACGCAGTATTTT	CASSDPRIEGRAVDTQYF
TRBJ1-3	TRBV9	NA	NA	TGTGCCAGCAGTTTGTACGAGGGGGGAAGTGGAAACACCATATATTTT	CASSLYEGGSGNTIYF